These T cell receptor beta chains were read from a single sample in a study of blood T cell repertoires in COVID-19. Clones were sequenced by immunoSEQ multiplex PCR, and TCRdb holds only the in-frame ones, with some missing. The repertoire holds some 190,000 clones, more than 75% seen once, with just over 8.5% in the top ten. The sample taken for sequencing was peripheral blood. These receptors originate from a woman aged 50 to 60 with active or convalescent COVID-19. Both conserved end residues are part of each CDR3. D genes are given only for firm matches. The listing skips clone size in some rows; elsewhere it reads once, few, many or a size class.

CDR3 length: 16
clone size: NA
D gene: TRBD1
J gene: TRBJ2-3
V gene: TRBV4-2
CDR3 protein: CASSQRDRGRTDTQYF
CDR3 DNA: TGTGCCAGCAGCCAACGGGACAGGGGGCGGACAGATACGCAGTATTTT

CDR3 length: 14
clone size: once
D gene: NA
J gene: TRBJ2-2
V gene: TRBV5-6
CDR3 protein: CASSFVGGTGELFF
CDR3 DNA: TGTGCCAGCAGCTTTGTAGGGGGCACCGGGGAGCTGTTTTTT

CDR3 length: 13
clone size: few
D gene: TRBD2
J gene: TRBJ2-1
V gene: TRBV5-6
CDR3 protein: CASSSSGGNEQFF
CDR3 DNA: TGTGCCAGCAGCTCCTCCGGGGGGAATGAGCAGTTCTTC

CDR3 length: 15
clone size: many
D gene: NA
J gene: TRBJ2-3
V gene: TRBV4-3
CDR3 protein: CASSQDWGGTDTQYF
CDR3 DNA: TGCGCCAGCAGCCAAGATTGGGGGGGCACAGATACGCAGTATTTT

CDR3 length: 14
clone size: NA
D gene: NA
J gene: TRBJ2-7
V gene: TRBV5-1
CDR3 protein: CASSLVTGKDEQYF
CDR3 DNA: TGCGCCAGCAGCTTGGTTACGGGAAAGGACGAGCAGTACTTC

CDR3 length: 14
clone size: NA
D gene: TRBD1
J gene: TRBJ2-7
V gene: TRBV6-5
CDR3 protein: CASRRTGTWHEQYF
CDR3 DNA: TGTGCCAGTCGCCGGACAGGGACCTGGCACGAGCAGTACTTC

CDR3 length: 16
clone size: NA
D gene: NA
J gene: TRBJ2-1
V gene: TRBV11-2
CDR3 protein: CATKPPGGGGVNEQFF
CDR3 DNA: TGTGCCACCAAGCCTCCAGGAGGGGGGGGAGTAAATGAGCAGTTCTTC

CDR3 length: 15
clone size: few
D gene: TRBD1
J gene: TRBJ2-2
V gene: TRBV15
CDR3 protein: CATSKDRRNTGELFF
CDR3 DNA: TGTGCCACCAGCAAGGACAGGAGAAACACCGGGGAGCTGTTTTTT

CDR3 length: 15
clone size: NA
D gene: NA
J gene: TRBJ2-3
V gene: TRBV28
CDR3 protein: CASSLYSGSTDTQYF
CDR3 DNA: TGTGCCAGCAGCTTATATAGCGGTAGCACAGATACGCAGTATTTT

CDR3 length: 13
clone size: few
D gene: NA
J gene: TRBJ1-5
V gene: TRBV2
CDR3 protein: CASSVESDQPQHF
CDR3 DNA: TGTGCCAGCAGTGTCGAGTCGGATCAGCCCCAGCATTTT

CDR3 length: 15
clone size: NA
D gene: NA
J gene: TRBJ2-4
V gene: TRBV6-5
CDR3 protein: CATRREGAAKNIQYF
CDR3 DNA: TGTGCCACCCGACGAGAGGGCGCGGCCAAAAACATTCAGTACTTC

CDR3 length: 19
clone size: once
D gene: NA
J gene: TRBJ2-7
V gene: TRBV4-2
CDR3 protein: CASSHSAIPGQRSSYEQYF
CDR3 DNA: TGTGCCAGCAGCCATTCTGCCATTCCCGGACAGCGGTCATCCTACGAGCAGTACTTC

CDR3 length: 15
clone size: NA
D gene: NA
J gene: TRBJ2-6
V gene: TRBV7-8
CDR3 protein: CASSFTGPGANVLTF
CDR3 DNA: TGTGCCAGCAGCTTCACAGGTCCTGGGGCCAACGTCCTGACTTTC

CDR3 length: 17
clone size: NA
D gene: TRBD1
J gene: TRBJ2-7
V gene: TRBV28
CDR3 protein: CASSLPRSGQAEYEQYF
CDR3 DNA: TGTGCCAGCAGTTTACCTAGATCGGGACAGGCGGAATACGAGCAGTACTTC

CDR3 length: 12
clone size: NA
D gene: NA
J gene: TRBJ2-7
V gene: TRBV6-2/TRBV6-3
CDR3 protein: CASSSFSYEQYF
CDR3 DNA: TGTGCCAGCAGCTCCTTTTCCTACGAGCAGTACTTC

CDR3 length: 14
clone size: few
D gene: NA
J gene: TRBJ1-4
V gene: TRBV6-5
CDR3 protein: CASTRVGGREKLFF
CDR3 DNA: TGTGCCAGCACTAGAGTTGGGGGGAGGGAAAAACTGTTTTTT

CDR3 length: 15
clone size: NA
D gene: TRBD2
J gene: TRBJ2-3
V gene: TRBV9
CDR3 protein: CASTSGGYSTDTQYF
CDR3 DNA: TGTGCCAGCACAAGCGGGGGTTACAGCACAGATACGCAGTATTTT

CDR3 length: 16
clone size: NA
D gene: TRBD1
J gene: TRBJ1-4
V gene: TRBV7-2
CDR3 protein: CASSLGQSATNEKLFF
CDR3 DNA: TGTGCCAGCAGCTTGGGACAGTCAGCAACTAATGAAAAACTGTTTTTT

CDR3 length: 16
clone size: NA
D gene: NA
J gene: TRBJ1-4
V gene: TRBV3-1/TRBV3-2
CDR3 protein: CASSQDPPRVNEKLFF
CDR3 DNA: TGTGCCAGCAGCCAAGATCCCCCCAGGGTTAATGAAAAACTGTTTTTT

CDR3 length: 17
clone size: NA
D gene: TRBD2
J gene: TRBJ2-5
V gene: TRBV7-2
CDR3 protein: CASSLGGLAGSQETQYF
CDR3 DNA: TGTGCCAGCAGCTTAGGGGGACTAGCGGGGTCCCAAGAGACCCAGTACTTC

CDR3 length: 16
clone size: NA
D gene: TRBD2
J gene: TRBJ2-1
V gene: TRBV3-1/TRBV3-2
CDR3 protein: CASSAPTSGRIDEQFF
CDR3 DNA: TGTGCCAGCAGCGCCCCGACTAGCGGGAGGATTGATGAGCAGTTCTTC

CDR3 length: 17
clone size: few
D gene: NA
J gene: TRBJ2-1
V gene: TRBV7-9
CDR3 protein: CASSLARGASSYNEQFF
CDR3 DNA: TGTGCCAGCAGCTTAGCACGGGGGGCCAGCTCCTACAATGAGCAGTTCTTC

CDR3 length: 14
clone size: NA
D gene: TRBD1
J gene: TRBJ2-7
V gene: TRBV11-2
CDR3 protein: CASTRDRGAYEQYF
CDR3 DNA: TGTGCCTCAACCCGTGACAGGGGAGCCTACGAGCAGTACTTC

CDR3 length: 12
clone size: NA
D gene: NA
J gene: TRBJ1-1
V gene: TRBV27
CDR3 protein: CASSRTGTGAFF
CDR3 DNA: TGTGCCAGCAGTAGAACAGGGACCGGAGCTTTCTTT

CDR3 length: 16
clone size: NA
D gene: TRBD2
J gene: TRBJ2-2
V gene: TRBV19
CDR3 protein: CASSKREGSNTGELFF
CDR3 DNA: TGTGCCAGTAGTAAAAGGGAGGGCTCGAACACCGGGGAGCTGTTTTTT

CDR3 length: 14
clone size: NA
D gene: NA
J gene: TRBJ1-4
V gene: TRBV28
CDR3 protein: CASSPGDPQRGLFF
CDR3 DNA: TGTGCCAGCAGTCCAGGGGACCCCCAGAGAGGCCTGTTTTTT

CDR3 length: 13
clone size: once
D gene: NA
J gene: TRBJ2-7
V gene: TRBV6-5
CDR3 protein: CASRLTGHYEQYF
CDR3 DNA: TGTGCCAGCAGATTGACAGGCCACTACGAGCAGTACTTC

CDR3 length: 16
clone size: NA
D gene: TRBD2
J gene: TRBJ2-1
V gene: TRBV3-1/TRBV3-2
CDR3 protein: CASSPEAGLVNNEQFF
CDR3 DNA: TGTGCCAGCAGCCCAGAGGCGGGACTAGTTAACAATGAGCAGTTCTTC

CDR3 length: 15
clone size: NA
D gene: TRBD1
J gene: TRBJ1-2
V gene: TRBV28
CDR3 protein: CASSLGTGGHYGYTF
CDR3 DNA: TGTGCCAGCAGTTTGGGGACAGGGGGTCATTATGGCTACACCTTC

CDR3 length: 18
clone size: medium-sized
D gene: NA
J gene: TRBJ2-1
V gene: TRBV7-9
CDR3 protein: CASSSLDAGGIRDNEQFF
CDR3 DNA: TGTGCCAGCAGCTCCTTAGATGCAGGGGGGATAAGGGACAATGAGCAGTTCTTC

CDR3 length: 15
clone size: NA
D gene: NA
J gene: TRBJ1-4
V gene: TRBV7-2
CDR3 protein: CASSLDRATNEKLFF
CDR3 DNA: TGTGCCAGCAGCTTAGACAGGGCAACTAATGAAAAACTGTTTTTT

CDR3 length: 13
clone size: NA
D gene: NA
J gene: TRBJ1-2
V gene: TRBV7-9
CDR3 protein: CASRLSANYGYTF
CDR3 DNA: TGTGCCAGCAGACTCAGCGCTAACTATGGCTACACCTTC

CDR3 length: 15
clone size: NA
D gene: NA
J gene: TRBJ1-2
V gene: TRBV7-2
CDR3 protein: CASSPGVGADYGYTF
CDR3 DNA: TGTGCCAGCAGCCCGGGCGTGGGGGCCGACTATGGCTACACCTTC

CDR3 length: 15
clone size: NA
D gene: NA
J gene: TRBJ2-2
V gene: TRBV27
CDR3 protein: CASSSRGRNTGELFF
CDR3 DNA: TGTGCCAGCAGTTCTAGGGGCAGGAACACCGGGGAGCTGTTTTTT

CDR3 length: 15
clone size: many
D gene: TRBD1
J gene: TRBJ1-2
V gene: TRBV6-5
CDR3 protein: CASSPSTGVNYGYTF
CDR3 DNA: TGTGCCAGCAGTCCTTCGACAGGGGTTAACTATGGCTACACCTTC

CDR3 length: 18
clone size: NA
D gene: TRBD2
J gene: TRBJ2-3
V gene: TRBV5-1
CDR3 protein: CASSLTSGGPTSTDTQYF
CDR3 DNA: TGCGCCAGTTCTCTGACTAGCGGGGGTCCTACTAGCACAGATACGCAGTATTTT

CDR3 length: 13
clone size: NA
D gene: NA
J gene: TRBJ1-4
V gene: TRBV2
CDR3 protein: CASSRSTNEKLFF
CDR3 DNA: TGTGCCAGCAGTCGGTCAACTAATGAAAAACTGTTTTTT

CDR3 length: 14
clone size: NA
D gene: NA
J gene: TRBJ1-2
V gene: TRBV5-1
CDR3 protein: CASSSLAQNHGYTF
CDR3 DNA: TGCGCCAGCAGCTCCTTGGCCCAGAACCATGGCTACACCTTC

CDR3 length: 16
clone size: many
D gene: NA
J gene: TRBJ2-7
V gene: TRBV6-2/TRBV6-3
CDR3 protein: CASSHAWTESSYEQYF
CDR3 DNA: TGTGCCAGCAGTCACGCGTGGACTGAGTCATCCTACGAGCAGTACTTC

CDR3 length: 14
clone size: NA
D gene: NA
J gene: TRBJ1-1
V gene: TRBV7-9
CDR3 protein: CASSLTGEGTEAFF
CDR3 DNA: TGTGCCAGCAGCTTAACGGGAGAGGGGACTGAAGCTTTCTTT

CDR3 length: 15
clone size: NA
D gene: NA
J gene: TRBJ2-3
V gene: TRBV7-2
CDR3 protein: CASSLQSEEVDTQYF
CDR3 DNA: TGTGCCAGCAGCCTCCAATCCGAGGAGGTGGATACGCAGTATTTT

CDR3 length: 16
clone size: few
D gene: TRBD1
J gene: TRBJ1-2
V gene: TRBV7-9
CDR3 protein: CASSLSGTGQTYGYTF
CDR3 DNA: TGTGCCAGCAGCTTATCTGGGACAGGGCAGACCTATGGCTACACCTTC

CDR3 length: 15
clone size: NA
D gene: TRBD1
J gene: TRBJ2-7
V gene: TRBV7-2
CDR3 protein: CASSLAPGQGSEQYF
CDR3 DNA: TGTGCCAGCAGCTTAGCCCCGGGACAGGGGAGCGAGCAGTACTTC

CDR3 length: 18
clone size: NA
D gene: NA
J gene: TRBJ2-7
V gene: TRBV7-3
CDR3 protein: CASSYLTGTTTDSYEQYF
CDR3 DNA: TGTGCCAGCAGCTACCTAACCGGGACAACGACCGACTCCTACGAGCAGTACTTC

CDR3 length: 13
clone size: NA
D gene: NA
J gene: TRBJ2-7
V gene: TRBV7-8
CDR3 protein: CASSLSGGYEQYF
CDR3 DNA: TGTGCCAGCAGCCTTAGTGGGGGGTACGAGCAGTACTTC

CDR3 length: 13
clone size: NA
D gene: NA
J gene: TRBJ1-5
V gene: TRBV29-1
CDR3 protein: CSVSDSPNQPQHF
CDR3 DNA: TGCAGCGTTTCAGACAGTCCAAATCAGCCCCAGCATTTT

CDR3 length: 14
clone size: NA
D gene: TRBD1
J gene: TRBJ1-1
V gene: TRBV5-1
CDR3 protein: CASSSGTANTEAFF
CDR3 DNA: TGCGCCAGCAGCTCTGGGACAGCTAACACTGAAGCTTTCTTT

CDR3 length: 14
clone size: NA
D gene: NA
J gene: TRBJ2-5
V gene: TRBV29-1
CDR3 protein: CSVSGTPYQETQYF
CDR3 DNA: TGCAGCGTATCCGGGACACCCTACCAAGAGACCCAGTACTTC

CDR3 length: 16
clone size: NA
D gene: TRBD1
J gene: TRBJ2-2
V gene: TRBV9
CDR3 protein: CASSPPGQGSTGELFF
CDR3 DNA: TGTGCCAGCAGCCCCCCGGGACAGGGTTCCACCGGGGAGCTGTTTTTT